One and the same sample provided the 2 T cell receptor beta chains below, sequenced in a study of T cell responses to AZD1222 COVID-19 vaccine. Sequencing used immunoSEQ multiplex PCR; TCRdb keeps in-frame clones, though not all of them. The sample consists of 130,000 or so clones, over 75% of them appearing once. This sample comprised peripheral blood, obtained on day 0 of AZD1222 vaccination. The receptors derive from an adult in good health.

The CDR3, as DNA: TGTGCCAGCAGCCTCGACAGGTACTCTGGAAACACCATATATTTT. Translating it yields CASSLDRYSGNTIYF. The rearrangement links TRBV6-5 to TRBJ1-3; a weak D match, TRBD1 (6 bases). Germline CDR1 is MNHEY and CDR2 is SVGAGI. The ends were cut back, 6 bases at V and 0 bases at J, with 12 bases in the middle. The CDR3 runs 15 residues.

This chain links TRBV4-1 with TRBJ1-2; 8 positions agree with TRBD1. Germline CDR1 is MGHRA and CDR2 is YSYEKL. The CDR3 has 19 residues. After removal of 1 base from V and 2 bases from J, the junction contained 15 bases not matched to a gene. The CDR3 nucleotides are TGCGCCAGCAGCCAAGTCCACGGGACAGGCGACCCTTTCAACTATGGCTACACCTTC. Residues: CASSQVHGTGDPFNYGYTF.